The 18 T cell receptor beta chains presented below share a single source sample, sequenced in a study of spatial heterogeneity in lung cancer. From the 5' RACE reads, TCRdb called clonotypes with MiXCR, one entry per CDR3 protein. The sample carries 110,000 or so distinct CDR3 sequences, roughly 10% recorded once. Time point noted: blood at routine non-recurrence follow-up after resection. This specimen consisted of PBMCs, obtained at follow-up. The receptors here all came from a female donor with early-stage non-small cell lung cancer.

This clonotype was seen a few times. The gene calls are TRBV7-2 and TRBJ2-1; 7 bases are a match to TRBD2. V lost 2 bases to trimming and J lost 2 bases; unmatched junction nucleotides: 6. Germline assignment: CDR1 SGHTA and CDR2 FQGNSA. The CDR3 spans 16 residues. The CDR3 sequence is CASSLREAIPYNEQFF. Written as DNA, the CDR3 is TGTGCCAGCAGCTTACGGGAGGCAATTCCCTACAATGAGCAGTTCTTC.

There are a few counts of this clonotype. The chain uses TRBV20-1 and TRBJ2-7, with D possibly being TRBD1 (5 bases). Looked up from germline, CDR1 is DFQATT and CDR2 is SNEGSKA (reference sequence). This CDR3 region has 15 residues. V was clipped by 1 base and J by 2 bases, with 15 bases between them. The CDR3 loop reads CSARGVGVSAYEQYF. Written as DNA, the CDR3 is TGCAGTGCTAGAGGTGTAGGGGTATCAGCCTACGAGCAGTACTTC.

The chain is built from TRBV28 and TRBJ1-1; D is unresolved. V shed 1 base and J shed 6 bases, with 6 bases lying between them. The germline V gene has CDR1 MDHEN and CDR2 SYDVKM. CDR3 size: 12 residues. For the CDR3, the DNA is TGTGCCAGCAGTTTATATCCACCTGAAGCTTTCTTT. Encoded protein: CASSLYPPEAFF.

The chain links TRBV5-1 to TRBJ2-3; no clear D gene. CDR3 length equals 12 residues. CDR1 is SGHRS and CDR2 is YFSETQ in the germline V gene. V was shortened by 4 bases and J by 5 bases, with 8 bases between the two germline ends. This CDR3 is CASSPQQDTQYF. The DNA for the CDR3 is TGCGCCAGCAGCCCCCAACAAGATACGCAGTATTTT.

The V gene is TRBV29-1, the J gene TRBJ2-7; 8 bases match TRBD2. Germline V gives CDR1 SQVTM, CDR2 ANQGSEA. The CDR3 has 18 residues. V shed 6 bases, J shed 3 bases, and the junction held 22 bases outside the gene matches. The CDR3 DNA follows: TGCAGCGTGGATCATAGGGGGACTAGTCATCACGGGTGCTACGAGCAGTACTTC. Protein sequence: CSVDHRGTSHHGCYEQYF.

This clonotype was found many times. The rearrangement uses TRBV21-1 and TRBJ2-2; TRBD2, the table's D call, was not compared with the DNA. TRBV21-1 is assigned pseudogene status. The CDR3 covers 15 residues. CDR3 loop: CASNVLAENTGELFF. In DNA form, the CDR3 reads TGTGCCAGCAACGTACTAGCGGAGAACACCGGGGAGCTGTTTTTT.

The chain has TRBV2 and TRBJ2-7; TRBD2 might be the D (5 bases). From germline, CDR1 is SNHLY and CDR2 FYNNEI. Between the trimmed V and J ends, which lost 8 bases and 3 bases, there was a span of 14 bases. The CDR3 is 13 residues long. CDR3 in amino acids: CASAIAPNYEQYV. The CDR3 nucleotides are TGTGCCAGCGCCATAGCGCCCAACTACGAGCAGTACGTC.

The rearrangement joins TRBV6-2 or TRBV6-3 to TRBJ1-1; D uncertain. The CDR3 is made up of 11 amino acids. Germline V gene data show CDR1 as MNHEY and CDR2 as SVGEGT. V was cut by 4 bases and J by 9 bases, with 9 bases left in between. In DNA, the CDR3 is TGTGCCAGCAGTTCGTGGCTTCAAGCTTTCTTT. This sequence encodes CASSSWLQAFF.

This clonotype was recorded at least ten times. The chain uses TRBV24-1 and TRBJ2-2; 9 nucleotides line up with TRBD1. V lost 3 bases to trimming and J lost 4 bases; unmatched junction nucleotides: 5. Germline V gene lookup returns CDR1 KGHDR and CDR2 SFDVKD. The length of the CDR3 is 16 residues. CDR3 DNA: TGTGCCACCAGTGATAGGGGACAGGGTTTCACCGGGGAGCTGTTTTTT. Translated: CATSDRGQGFTGELFF.

This clonotype was detected ten times or more. The chain recombines TRBV27 with TRBJ1-4, with TRBD1 matching over 9 bases. Germline CDR1 is MNHEY and CDR2 is SMNVEV (reference sequence). This CDR3 has 19 amino acids. The J segment lost 0 bases and the V segment lost 6 bases, leaving 14 bases of the junction unmatched. The CDR3 loop is CASSLTQFDRGATNEKLFF. CDR3 DNA: TGTGCCAGCAGCCTAACCCAATTTGACAGGGGGGCAACTAATGAAAAACTGTTTTTT. The whole variable domain, remainder taken from reference TRBV27 and TRBJ1-4, is EAQVTQNPRYLITVTGKKLTVTCSQNMNHEYMSWYRQDPGLGLRQIYYSMNVEVTDKGDVPEGYKVSRKEKRNFPLILESPSPNQTSLYFCASSLTQFDRGATNEKLFFGSGTQLSVL.

The genes are TRBV18 and TRBJ2-5; no definite D call. Germline-derived CDR1 and CDR2 are KGHSH and LQKENI. The CDR3 runs to 14 residues. The germline V and J ends were trimmed by 8 bases and 3 bases, with 16 bases remaining between them. Here the CDR3 reads CASALSIREETQYF. CDR3 bases: TGTGCCAGCGCTCTCTCAATCCGGGAAGAGACCCAGTACTTC.

This clonotype was observed at least ten times. The chain is built from TRBV29-1 and TRBJ1-3, with D possibly matching TRBD1 (5 bases). With 6 bases removed from V and 2 bases from J, the gap between germline ends came to 11 bases. Germline CDR1 and CDR2: SQVTM and ANQGSEA. The CDR3 runs 13 residues. CDR3 loop: CSVQGRTGNTIYF. The CDR3 DNA reads TGCAGCGTCCAGGGCAGGACTGGAAACACCATATATTTT.

This clonotype was found many times. This chain uses TRBV7-3 with TRBJ2-1; perhaps TRBD1 as D (6 bases). This CDR3 comprises 15 residues. Germline CDR1 SGHTA, CDR2 FQGTGA. V gave up 2 bases and J gave up 2 bases, with 10 bases separating them. DNA for the CDR3: TGTGCCAGCAGCTTAGATAACAGGGCCTACAATGAGCAGTTCTTC. Translation: CASSLDNRAYNEQFF.

The sample holds many counts of this clonotype. The chain combines TRBV28 with TRBJ1-5; D is ambiguous. Trimming took off 3 bases at V and 1 base at J, with 4 bases between the two ends. The CDR3 has 13 residues. The germline V gene has CDR1 MDHEN and CDR2 SYDVKM. The CDR3: CASSFMSNQPQHF. The CDR3 coding sequence is TGTGCCAGCAGTTTCATGAGCAATCAGCCCCAGCATTTT.

This clonotype was observed many times. The chain employs TRBV2 and TRBJ2-1; possibly TRBD1 for D (6 bases). This CDR3 region has 11 residues. CDR1 and CDR2 from the germline V gene are SNHLY and FYNNEI. The V and J ends lost 5 bases and 10 bases respectively, with 9 bases between them. This CDR3 is CASSTGKEQFF. CDR3 in DNA: TGTGCCAGCAGTACAGGGAAAGAGCAGTTCTTC.

In this sample, this clonotype turned up many times. The CDR3 DNA follows: TGTGCCATCAGCGCCGGGATTGGACTAGCGGGGAGCCCTCTACCTTACGAGCAGTACTTC. Protein sequence: CAISAGIGLAGSPLPYEQYF. The V and J genes are TRBV10-3 and TRBJ2-7; 12 positions agree with TRBD2. This CDR3 is 20 amino acids long. With V trimmed by 6 bases and J by 4 bases, 22 bases remained unmatched. Germline-derived CDR1 and CDR2 are ENHRY and SYGVKD.

The rearrangement uses TRBV5-1 and TRBJ2-3; 7 bases map to TRBD1. CDR3 length: 14 amino acids. Germline trimming cut 4 bases from V and 1 base from J; bases unmatched to any gene: 3. Germline values: CDR1 SGHRS, CDR2 YFSETQ. CDR3 in amino acids: CASSHRGGTDTQYF. The CDR3 DNA follows: TGCGCCAGCAGCCACAGGGGAGGCACAGATACGCAGTATTTT.

This clonotype was counted between two and nine times. The rearrangement uses TRBV20-1 and TRBJ2-2; 10 bases line up with TRBD1. The CDR3 consists of 14 residues. The germline CDR1 and CDR2 sequences are DFQATT and SNEGSKA (reference sequence). Losses at the gene ends were 1 base for V and 6 bases for J; bases not matched to a gene: 2. For the CDR3, the DNA is TGCAGTGCTAGAGGACAGGGGGCATCCGGGGAGCTGTTTTTT. It translates to CSARGQGASGELFF.